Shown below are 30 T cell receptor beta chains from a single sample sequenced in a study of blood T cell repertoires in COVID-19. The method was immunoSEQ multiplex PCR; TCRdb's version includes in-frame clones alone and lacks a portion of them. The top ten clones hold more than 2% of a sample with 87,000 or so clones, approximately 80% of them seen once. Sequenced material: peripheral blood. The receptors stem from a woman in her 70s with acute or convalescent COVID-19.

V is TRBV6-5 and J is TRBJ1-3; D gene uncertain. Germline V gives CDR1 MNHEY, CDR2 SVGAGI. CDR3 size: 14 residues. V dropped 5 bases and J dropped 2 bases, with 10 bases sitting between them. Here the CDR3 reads CASSSGGAGNTIYF. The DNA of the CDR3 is TGTGCCAGCAGTAGTGGAGGAGCTGGAAACACCATATATTTT.

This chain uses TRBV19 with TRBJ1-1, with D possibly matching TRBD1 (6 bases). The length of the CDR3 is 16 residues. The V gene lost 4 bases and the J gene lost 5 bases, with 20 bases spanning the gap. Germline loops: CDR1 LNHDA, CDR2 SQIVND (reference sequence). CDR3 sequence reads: CASSRLAGAFGTEAFF. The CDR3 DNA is TGTGCCAGTAGTAGGCTGGCGGGGGCATTCGGAACTGAAGCTTTCTTT.

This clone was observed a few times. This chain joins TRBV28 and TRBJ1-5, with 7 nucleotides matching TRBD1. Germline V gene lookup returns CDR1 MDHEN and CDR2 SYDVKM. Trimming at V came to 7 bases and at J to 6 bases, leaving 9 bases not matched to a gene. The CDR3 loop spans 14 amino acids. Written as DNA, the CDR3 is TGTGCCAGCACCACGACAGGGAGCGTTCAGCCCCAGCATTTT. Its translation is CASTTTGSVQPQHF.

The CDR3 region has the DNA TGTGCCTGGTCCAGGGGGAGGAACACTGAAGCTTTCTTT. Amino acid sequence: CAWSRGRNTEAFF. V and J are TRBV30 and TRBJ1-1, with 7 bases lining up with TRBD1. Trimming took 5 bases from V and 1 from J; bases not matched to a gene: 4. Germline V gene sequence: CDR1 GTSNPN, CDR2 SVGIG (reference sequence). CDR3 length: 13 amino acids. The variable domain in full, with the rest retrieved from reference TRBV30 and TRBJ1-1, is SQTIHQWPATLVQPVGSPLSLECTVEGTSNPNLYWYRQAAGRGLQLLFYSVGIGQISSEVPQNLSASRPQDRQFILSSKKLLLSDSGFYLCAWSRGRNTEAFFGQGTRLTVV.

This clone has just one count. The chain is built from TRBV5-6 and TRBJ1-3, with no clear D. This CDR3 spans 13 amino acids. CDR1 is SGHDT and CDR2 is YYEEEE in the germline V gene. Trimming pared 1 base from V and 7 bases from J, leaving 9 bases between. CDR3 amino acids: CASSLNQFNTIYF. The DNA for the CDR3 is TGTGCCAGCAGCTTGAACCAGTTCAACACCATATATTTT.

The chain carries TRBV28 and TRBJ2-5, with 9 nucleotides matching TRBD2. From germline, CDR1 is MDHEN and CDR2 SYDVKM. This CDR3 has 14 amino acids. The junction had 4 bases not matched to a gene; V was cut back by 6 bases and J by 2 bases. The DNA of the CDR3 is TGTGCCAGCAGCCTAGCGGGACCGCAAGAGACCCAGTACTTC. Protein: CASSLAGPQETQYF.

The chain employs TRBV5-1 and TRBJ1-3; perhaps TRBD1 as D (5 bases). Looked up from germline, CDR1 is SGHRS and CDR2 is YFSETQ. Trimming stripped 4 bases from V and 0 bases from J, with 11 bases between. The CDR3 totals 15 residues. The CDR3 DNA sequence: TGCGCCAGCAGCCCGGGGGAATTCTCTGGAAACACCATATATTTT. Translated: CASSPGEFSGNTIYF.

The CDR3 here is CAWSKGAITEAFF. In nucleotides, the CDR3 is TGTGCCTGGAGTAAGGGGGCTATCACTGAAGCTTTCTTT. V usage is TRBV30 and J usage is TRBJ1-1; 7 positions agree with TRBD1. V shed 2 bases and J 4 bases; nucleotides not matched to a gene: 4. Germline CDR1 reads GTSNPN; CDR2 reads SVGIG (reference sequence). This CDR3 comprises 13 residues.

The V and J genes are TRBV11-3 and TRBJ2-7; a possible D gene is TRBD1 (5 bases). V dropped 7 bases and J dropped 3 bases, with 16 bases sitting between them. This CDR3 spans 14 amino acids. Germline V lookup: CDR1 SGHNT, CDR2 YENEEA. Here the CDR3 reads CASTLEQGVYEQYF. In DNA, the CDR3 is TGTGCCAGCACCCTGGAACAAGGGGTCTACGAGCAGTACTTC.

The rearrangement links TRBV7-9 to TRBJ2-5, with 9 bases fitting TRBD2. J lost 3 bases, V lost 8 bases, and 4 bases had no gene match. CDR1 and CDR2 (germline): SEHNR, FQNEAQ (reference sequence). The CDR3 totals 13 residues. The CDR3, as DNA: TGTGCCAGCGAAGTAGCGGGGGAAGAGACCCAGTACTTC. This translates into CASEVAGEETQYF.

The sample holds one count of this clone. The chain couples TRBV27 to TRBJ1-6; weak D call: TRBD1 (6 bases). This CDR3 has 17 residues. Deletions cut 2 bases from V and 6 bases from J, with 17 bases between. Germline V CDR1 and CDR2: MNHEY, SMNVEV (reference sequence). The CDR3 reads CASSLRRGGATNSPLHF. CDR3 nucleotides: TGTGCCAGCAGTTTACGCCGGGGGGGGGCGACTAATTCACCCCTCCACTTT.

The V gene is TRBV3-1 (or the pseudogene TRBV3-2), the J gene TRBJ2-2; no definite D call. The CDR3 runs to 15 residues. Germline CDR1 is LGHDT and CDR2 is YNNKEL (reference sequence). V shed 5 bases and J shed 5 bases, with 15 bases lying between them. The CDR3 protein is CASSRHSPGTGELFF. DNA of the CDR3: TGTGCCAGCAGCAGGCACAGTCCTGGGACCGGGGAGCTGTTTTTT.

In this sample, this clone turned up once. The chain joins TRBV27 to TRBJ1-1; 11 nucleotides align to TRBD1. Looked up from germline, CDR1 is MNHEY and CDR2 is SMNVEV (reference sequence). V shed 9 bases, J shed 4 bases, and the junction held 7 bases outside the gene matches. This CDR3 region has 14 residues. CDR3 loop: CASPGTGGTTEAFF. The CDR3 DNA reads TGTGCCAGTCCCGGGACAGGGGGGACCACTGAAGCTTTCTTT.

The CDR3 region is CASILSLITDTQYF. Here the CDR3 DNA reads TGTGCCAGCATCCTGAGTCTAATCACAGATACGCAGTATTTT. This sequence joins TRBV5-5 and TRBJ2-3; D gene ambiguous. Germline V gene sequence: CDR1 SGHKS, CDR2 YYEKEE (reference sequence). The CDR3 spans 14 residues. The V end lost 6 bases, the J end lost 2 bases, and 13 bases lay between the germline ends.

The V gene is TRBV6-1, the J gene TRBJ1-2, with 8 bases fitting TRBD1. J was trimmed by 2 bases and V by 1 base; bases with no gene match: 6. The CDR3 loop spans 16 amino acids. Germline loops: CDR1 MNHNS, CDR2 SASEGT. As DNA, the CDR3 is TGTGCCAGCAGTGAAGTCCAGGGGGCGACGAACTATGGCTACACCTTC. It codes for CASSEVQGATNYGYTF.

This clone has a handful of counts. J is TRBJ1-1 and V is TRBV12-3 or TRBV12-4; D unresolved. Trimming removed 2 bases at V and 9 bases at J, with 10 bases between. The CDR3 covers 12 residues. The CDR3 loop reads CASSLPIGQAFF. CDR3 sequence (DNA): TGTGCCAGCAGTTTACCGATTGGGCAAGCTTTCTTT.

CDR3 amino acids: CASSLNGQANYGYTF. DNA for the CDR3: TGTGCCAGCTCACTGAATGGACAGGCTAACTATGGCTACACCTTC. The chain is built from TRBV18 and TRBJ1-2, with 7 bases fitting TRBD1. CDR3 length: 15 residues. Trimming removed 4 bases from V and 0 bases from J; junction bases left unmatched: 5. From germline, CDR1 is KGHSH and CDR2 LQKENI.

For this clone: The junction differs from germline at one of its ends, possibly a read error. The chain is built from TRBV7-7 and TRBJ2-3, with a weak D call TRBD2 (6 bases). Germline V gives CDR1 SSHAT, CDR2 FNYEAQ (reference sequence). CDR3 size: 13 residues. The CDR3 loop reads CASSRDFTDTQYF. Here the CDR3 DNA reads TGTGCTAGCAGCAGGGACTTCACAGATACGCAGTATTTT.

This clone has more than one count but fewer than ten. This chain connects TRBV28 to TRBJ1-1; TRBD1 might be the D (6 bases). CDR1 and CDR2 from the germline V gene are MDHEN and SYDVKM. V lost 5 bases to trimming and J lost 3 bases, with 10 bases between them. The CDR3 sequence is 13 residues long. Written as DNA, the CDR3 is TGTGCCAGCAGTGAGGACAGCTACACTGAAGCTTTCTTT. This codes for CASSEDSYTEAFF.

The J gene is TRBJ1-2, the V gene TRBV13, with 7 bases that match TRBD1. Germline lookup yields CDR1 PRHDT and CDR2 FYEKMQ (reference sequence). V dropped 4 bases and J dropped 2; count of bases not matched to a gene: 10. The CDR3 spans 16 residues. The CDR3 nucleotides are TGTGCCAGCAGCTCCTTATCCGGGACAGTGAACTATGGCTACACCTTC. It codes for CASSSLSGTVNYGYTF.

Here the CDR3 DNA reads TGTGCCAGCAGCTTGCTGACAGGGGGACGTTCACCCCTCCACTTT. Protein product: CASSLLTGGRSPLHF. The rearrangement links TRBV5-5 to TRBJ1-6, with TRBD1 matching over 9 bases. The J segment lost 9 bases and the V segment lost 1 base, leaving 5 bases of the junction unmatched. Germline V gene lookup returns CDR1 SGHKS and CDR2 YYEKEE (reference sequence). The CDR3 spans 15 residues.

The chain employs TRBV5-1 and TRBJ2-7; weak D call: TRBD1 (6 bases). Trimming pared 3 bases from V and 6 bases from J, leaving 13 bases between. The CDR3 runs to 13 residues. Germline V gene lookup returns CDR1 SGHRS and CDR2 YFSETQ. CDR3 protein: CASSWTTGLEQYF. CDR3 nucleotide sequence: TGCGCCAGCAGCTGGACCACAGGGCTCGAGCAGTACTTC. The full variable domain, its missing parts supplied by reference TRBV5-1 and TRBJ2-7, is KAGVTQTPRYLIKTRGQQVTLSCSPISGHRSVSWYQQTPGQGLQFLFEYFSETQRNKGNFPGRFSGRQFSNSRSEMNVSTLELGDSALYLCASSWTTGLEQYFGPGTRLTVT.

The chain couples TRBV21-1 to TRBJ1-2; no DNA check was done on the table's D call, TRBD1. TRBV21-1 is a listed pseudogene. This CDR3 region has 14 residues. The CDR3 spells CASSKEGGGDGYTF. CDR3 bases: TGTGCCAGCAGCAAAGAAGGAGGGGGCGATGGCTACACCTTC.

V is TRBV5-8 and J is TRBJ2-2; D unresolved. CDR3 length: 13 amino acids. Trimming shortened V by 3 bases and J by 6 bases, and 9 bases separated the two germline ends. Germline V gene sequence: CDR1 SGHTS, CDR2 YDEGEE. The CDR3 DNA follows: TGTGCCAGCAGCTCTCTATATGCCGGGGAGCTGTTTTTT. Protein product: CASSSLYAGELFF.

CDR3 coding DNA: TGTGCCACCCGGGGGACAGGGGGCTCTGGAAACACCATATATTTT. Amino acids: CATRGTGGSGNTIYF. The chain links TRBV27 to TRBJ1-3; 11 bases are shared with TRBD1. In germline, CDR1 is MNHEY, CDR2 SMNVEV (reference sequence). This CDR3 region has 15 residues. V lost 10 bases to trimming and J lost 0 bases; unmatched junction nucleotides: 5.

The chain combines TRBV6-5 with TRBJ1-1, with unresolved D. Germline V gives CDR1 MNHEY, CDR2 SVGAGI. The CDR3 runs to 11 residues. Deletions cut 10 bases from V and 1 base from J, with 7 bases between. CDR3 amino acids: CATKQNTEAFF. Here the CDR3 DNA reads TGTGCCACCAAGCAGAACACTGAAGCTTTCTTT.

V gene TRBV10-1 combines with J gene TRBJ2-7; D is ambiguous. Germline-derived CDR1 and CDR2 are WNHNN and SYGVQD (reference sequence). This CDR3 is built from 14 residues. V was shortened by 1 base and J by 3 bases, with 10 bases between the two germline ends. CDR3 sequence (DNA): TGCGCCAGCAGTGAGTATGGGCCATACTACGAGCAGTACTTC. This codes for CASSEYGPYYEQYF.

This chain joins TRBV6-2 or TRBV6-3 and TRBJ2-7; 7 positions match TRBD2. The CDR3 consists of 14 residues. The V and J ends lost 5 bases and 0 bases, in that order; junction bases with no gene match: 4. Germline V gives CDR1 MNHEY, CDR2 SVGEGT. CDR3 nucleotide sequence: TGTGCCAGCAGTGAGCGGGGAAACTCCTACGAGCAGTACTTC. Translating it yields CASSERGNSYEQYF.

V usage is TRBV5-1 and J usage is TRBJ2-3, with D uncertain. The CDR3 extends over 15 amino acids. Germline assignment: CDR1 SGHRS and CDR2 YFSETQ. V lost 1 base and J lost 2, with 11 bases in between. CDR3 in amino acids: CASSLSTPFTDTQYF. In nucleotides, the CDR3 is TGCGCCAGCAGCTTGTCGACTCCATTCACAGATACGCAGTATTTT. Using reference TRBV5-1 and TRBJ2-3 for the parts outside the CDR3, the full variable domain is KAGVTQTPRYLIKTRGQQVTLSCSPISGHRSVSWYQQTPGQGLQFLFEYFSETQRNKGNFPGRFSGRQFSNSRSEMNVSTLELGDSALYLCASSLSTPFTDTQYFGPGTRLTVL.

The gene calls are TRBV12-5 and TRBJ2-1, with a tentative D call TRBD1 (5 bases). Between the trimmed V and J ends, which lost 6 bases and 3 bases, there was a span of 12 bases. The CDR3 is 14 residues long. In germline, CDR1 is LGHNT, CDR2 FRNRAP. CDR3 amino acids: CASGLGHGYNEQFF. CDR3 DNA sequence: TGTGCTAGTGGCCTAGGACACGGCTACAATGAGCAGTTCTTC.